This entry describes one T cell receptor beta chain. Its antigen is currently unknown. Here immunoSEQ multiplex PCR was the method, and the copy in TCRdb shows in-frame clones only, minus some. This table has approximately 30,000 clones, approximately 83% appearing once. The data belong to a study of Tregs in tolerant kidney transplant recipients. The CDR3 covers 15 residues. Germline V gene lookup returns CDR1 ENHRY and CDR2 SYGVKD. With V trimmed by 2 bases and J by 4 bases, 7 bases remained unmatched. The gene calls are TRBV10-3 and TRBJ1-1, with 7 nucleotides matching TRBD1. The source of this sequence is a human donor in good health. Sequences were obtained from Tregs from blood cultured with allogeneic cells. The CDR3 nucleotides read TGTGCCATCAGTGAGCCGACCCAGGGGGGCACTGAAGCTTTCTTT. This encodes CAISEPTQGGTEAFF.